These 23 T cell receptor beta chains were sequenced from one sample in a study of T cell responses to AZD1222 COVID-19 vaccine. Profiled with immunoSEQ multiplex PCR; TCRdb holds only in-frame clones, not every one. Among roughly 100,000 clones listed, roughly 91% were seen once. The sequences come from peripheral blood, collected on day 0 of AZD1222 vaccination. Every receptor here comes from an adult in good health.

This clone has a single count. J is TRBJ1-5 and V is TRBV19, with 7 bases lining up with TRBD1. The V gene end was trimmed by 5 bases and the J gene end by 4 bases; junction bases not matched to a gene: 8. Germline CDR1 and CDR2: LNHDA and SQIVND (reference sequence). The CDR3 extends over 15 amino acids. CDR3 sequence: CASSPYRGRNQPQHF. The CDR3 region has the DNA TGTGCCAGTAGTCCCTACAGGGGTCGAAATCAGCCCCAGCATTTT.

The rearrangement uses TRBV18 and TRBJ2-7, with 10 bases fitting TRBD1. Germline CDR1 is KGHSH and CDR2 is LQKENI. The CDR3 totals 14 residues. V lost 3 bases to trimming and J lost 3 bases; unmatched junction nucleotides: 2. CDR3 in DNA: TGTGCCAGCTCACCGGGACAGGGGCTCTACGAGCAGTACTTC. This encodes CASSPGQGLYEQYF.

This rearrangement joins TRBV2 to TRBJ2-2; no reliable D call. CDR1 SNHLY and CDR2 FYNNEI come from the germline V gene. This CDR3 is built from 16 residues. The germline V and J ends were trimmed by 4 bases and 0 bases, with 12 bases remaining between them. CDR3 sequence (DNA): TGTGCCAGCAGTGGGGCCCCTAACTCGAACACCGGGGAGCTGTTTTTT. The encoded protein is CASSGAPNSNTGELFF.

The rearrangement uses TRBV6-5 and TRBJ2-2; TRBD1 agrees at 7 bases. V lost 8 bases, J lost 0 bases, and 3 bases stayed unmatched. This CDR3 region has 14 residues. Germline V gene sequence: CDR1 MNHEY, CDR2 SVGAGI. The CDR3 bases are TGTGCCAGCCGAGACAGGGCGAACACCGGGGAGCTGTTTTTT. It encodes CASRDRANTGELFF.

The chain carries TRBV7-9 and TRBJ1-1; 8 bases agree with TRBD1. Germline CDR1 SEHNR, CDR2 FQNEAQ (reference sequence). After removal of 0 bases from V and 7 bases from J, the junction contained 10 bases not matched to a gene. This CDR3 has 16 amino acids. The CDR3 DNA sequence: TGTGCCAGCAGCTTAGCAGGACAGGGCCCTACAGGTGAAGCTTTCTTT. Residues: CASSLAGQGPTGEAFF. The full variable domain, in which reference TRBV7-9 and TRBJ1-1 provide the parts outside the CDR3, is DTGVSQNPRHKITKRGQNVTFRCDPISEHNRLYWYRQTLGQGPEFLTYFQNEAQLEKSRLLSDRFSAERPKGSFSTLEIQRTEQGDSAMYLCASSLAGQGPTGEAFFGQGTRLTVV.

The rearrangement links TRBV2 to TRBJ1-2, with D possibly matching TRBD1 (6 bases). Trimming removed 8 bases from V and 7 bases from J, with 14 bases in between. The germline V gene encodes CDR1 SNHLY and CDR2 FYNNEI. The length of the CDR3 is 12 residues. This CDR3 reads CASGGGVGGYTF. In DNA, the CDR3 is TGTGCCAGCGGAGGGGGTGTAGGTGGCTACACCTTC.

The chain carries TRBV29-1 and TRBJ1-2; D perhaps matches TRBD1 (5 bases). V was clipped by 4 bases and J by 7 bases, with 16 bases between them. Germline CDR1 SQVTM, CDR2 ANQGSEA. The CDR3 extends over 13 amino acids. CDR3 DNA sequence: TGCAGCGTTGCTTACAGGATGACGGGTGGCTACACCTTC. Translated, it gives CSVAYRMTGGYTF.

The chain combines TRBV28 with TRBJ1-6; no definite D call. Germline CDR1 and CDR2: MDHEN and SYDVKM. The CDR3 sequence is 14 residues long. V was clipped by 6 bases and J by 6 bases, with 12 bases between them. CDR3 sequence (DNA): TGTGCCAGCAGAGGAGTCTGGATTAATTCACCCCTCCACTTT. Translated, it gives CASRGVWINSPLHF.

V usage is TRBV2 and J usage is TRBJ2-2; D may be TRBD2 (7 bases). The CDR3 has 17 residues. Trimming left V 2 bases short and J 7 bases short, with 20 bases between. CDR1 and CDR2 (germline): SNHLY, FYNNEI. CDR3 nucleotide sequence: TGTGCCAGCAGTGAACTGGCGGGGGCCCTCAGGGGCGGGGAGCTGTTTTTT. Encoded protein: CASSELAGALRGGELFF.

DNA of the CDR3: TGTGCCAGCAGCCCCCCCGGGATGGGGGCCCAAGAGACCCAGTACTTC. The encoded protein is CASSPPGMGAQETQYF. The chain is built from TRBV21-1 and TRBJ2-5; the table assigns TRBD1, which was not confirmed against the DNA. TRBV21-1 is reported as a pseudogene. This CDR3 is 16 amino acids long.

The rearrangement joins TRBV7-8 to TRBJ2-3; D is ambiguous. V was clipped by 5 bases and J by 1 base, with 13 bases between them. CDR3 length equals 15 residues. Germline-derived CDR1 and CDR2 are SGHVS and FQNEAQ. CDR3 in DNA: TGTGCCAGCAGCCAAGGCGTTGGGGGCACAGATACGCAGTATTTT. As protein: CASSQGVGGTDTQYF.

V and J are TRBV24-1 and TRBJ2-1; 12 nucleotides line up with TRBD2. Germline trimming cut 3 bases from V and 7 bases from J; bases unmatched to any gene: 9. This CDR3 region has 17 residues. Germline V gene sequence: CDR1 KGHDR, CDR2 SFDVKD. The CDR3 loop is CATSDASLAGGPNEQFF. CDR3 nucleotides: TGTGCCACCAGTGATGCGTCACTAGCGGGGGGTCCGAATGAGCAGTTCTTC.

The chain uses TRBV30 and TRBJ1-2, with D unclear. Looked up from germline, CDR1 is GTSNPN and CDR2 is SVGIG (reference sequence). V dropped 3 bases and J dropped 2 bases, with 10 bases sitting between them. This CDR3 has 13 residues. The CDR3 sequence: CAWSVDENYGYTF. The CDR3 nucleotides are TGTGCCTGGAGCGTTGACGAGAACTATGGCTACACCTTC.

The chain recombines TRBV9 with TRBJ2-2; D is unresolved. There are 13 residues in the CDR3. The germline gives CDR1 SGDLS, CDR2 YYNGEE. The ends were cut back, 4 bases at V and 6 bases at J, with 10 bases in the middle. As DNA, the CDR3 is TGTGCCAGCAGCCCCCGTCCGGCCGGGGAGCTGTTTTTT. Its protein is CASSPRPAGELFF.

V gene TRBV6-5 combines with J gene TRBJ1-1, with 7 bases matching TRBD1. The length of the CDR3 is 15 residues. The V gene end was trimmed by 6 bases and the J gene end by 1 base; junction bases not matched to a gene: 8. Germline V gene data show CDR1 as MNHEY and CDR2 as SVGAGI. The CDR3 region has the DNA TGTGCCAGCAGGAAAACAGGGGAAGGGAACACTGAAGCTTTCTTT. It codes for CASRKTGEGNTEAFF.

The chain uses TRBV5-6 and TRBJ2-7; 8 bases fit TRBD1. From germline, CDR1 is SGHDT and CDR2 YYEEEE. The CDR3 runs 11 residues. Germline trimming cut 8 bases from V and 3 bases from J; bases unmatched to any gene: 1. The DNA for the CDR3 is TGTGCCAGTACAGGGGGCTACGAGCAGTACTTC. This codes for CASTGGYEQYF.

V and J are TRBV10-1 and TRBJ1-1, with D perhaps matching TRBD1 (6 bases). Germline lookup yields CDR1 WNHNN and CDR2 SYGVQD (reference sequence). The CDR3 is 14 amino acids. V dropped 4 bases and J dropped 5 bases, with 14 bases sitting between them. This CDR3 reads CASSGQGLATEAFF. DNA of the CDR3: TGCGCCAGCAGTGGCCAGGGGCTAGCGACTGAAGCTTTCTTT.

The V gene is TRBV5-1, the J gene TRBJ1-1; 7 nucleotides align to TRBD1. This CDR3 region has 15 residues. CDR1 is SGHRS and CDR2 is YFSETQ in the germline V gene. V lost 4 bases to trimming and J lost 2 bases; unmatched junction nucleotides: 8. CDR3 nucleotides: TGCGCCAGCAGCCGGAACCGACAGGGCAACACTGAAGCTTTCTTT. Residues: CASSRNRQGNTEAFF.

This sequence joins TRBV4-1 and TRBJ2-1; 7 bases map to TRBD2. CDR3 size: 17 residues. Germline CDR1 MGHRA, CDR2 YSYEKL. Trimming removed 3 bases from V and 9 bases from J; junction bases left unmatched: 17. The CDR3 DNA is TGCGCCAGCAGCCACTCCGGTGGGAGACTAGCCGGGGCTGAGCAGTTCTTC. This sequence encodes CASSHSGGRLAGAEQFF.

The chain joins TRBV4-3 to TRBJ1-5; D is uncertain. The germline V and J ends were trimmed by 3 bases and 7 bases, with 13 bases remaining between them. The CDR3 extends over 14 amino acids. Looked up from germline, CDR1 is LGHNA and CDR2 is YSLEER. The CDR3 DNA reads TGCGCCAGCAGCCATTTGGTAGGCGAGCAGCCCCAGCATTTT. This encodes CASSHLVGEQPQHF.

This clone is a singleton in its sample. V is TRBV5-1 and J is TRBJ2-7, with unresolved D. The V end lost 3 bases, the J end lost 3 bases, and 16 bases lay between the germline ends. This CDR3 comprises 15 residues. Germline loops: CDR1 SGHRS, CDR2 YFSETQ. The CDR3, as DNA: TGCGCCAGCAGCTCCCTTCCCGGAACTTTCTACGAGCAGTACTTC. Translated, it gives CASSSLPGTFYEQYF.

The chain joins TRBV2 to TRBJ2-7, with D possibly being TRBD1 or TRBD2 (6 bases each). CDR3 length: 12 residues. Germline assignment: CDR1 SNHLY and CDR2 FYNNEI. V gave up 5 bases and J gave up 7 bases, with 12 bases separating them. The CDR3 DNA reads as TGTGCCAGCAGTCGAGGGGGGAAGGAGCAGTACTTC. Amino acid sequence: CASSRGGKEQYF.

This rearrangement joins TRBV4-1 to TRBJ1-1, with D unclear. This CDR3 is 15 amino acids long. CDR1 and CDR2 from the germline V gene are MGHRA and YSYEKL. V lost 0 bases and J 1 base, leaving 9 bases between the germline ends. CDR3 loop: CASSQEPWGNTEAFF. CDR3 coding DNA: TGCGCCAGCAGCCAAGAGCCCTGGGGGAACACTGAAGCTTTCTTT.